One and the same sample provided the 15 T cell receptor beta chains below, sequenced in a study of tumor-infiltrating lymphocytes in primary liver carcinoma. Germline DNA was extracted too, while blood RNA derived from unsorted whole blood. TCR beta cDNA was reverse-transcribed from approximately 0.45 ug of total RNA. The reaction used a constant-region primer and ProtoScript II reverse transcriptase. A slightly modified ARM-PCR protocol with three nested multiplex PCR rounds produced these TCR beta libraries. Researchers ran the first two PCR rounds for about 11 cycles each with TRBV1-TRBV30 forward primers and a C-beta reverse primer. TCRdb re-called the multiplex PCR reads through MiXCR, storing one row per CDR3 protein. The sample carries some 180,000 distinct CDR3 sequences, about 60% recorded once. The sequencing input was peripheral blood. The source is a man aged 35-49 years with primary liver carcinoma and hepatitis B virus infection.

Note on this clonotype: The junction departs from germline at one end; a sequencing error may be responsible. J is TRBJ1-1 and V is TRBV4-2, with D hard to call. CDR1 and CDR2 from the germline V gene are LGHNA and YNFKEQ. This CDR3 has 18 amino acids. CDR3 nucleotide sequence: TGTACCAGCAGCCAAGAGTTCTTCAACGAGCCTTCCAACACTGAAGCTTTCTTT. Protein product: CTSSQEFFNEPSNTEAFF.

Remarks on this clonotype: Mismatch with germline at one junction end may stem from a read error. The V gene is TRBV28, the J gene TRBJ2-1; D perhaps matches TRBD1 (5 bases). The CDR3 runs to 15 residues. Germline V gene data show CDR1 as MDHEN and CDR2 as SYDVKM. CDR3 amino acids: CASSLTTVTLNEQLF. The CDR3 coding sequence is TGTGCCAGCAGTTTAACGACAGTAACTCTTAATGAGCAGCTCTTC.

Notes on this clonotype: A junction boundary mismatches the germline segment, possibly from a read error. J is TRBJ1-2 and V is TRBV10-1; D remains unclear. The germline V gene has CDR1 WNHNN and CDR2 SYGVQD (reference sequence). This CDR3 is built from 10 residues. The CDR3 loop reads CASYTNSPFF. In DNA, the CDR3 is TGCGCCAGCTATACCAACTCCCCCTTTTTC.

This clonotype was counted only a few times. The gene calls are TRBV10-2 and TRBJ2-7; TRBD1 matches 9 bases. With 3 bases clipped from V and 0 bases from J, the junction kept 6 bases outside the gene matches. The CDR3 sequence is 16 residues long. CDR1 and CDR2 from the germline V gene are WSHSY and SAAADI. Here the CDR3 DNA reads TGCGCCAGCAGTGATCCCGGACAGGGGCTCTCCTACGAGCAGTACTTC. Its translation: CASSDPGQGLSYEQYF.

With regard to this clonotype: The conserved phenylalanine or tryptophan is not found at the CDR3 terminus, so this likely reflects a read error. This sequence joins TRBV29-1 and TRBJ2-2; tentative D call: TRBD2 (6 bases). This CDR3 is built from 15 residues. V lost 0 bases and J lost 9, with 17 bases in between. CDR1 and CDR2 from the germline V gene are SQVTM and ANQGSEA. In DNA, the CDR3 is TGCAGCGTTGAAGACGCCACGGGAGCCCCCTGGGAGCTGTTTTAT. This codes for CSVEDATGAPWELFY.

The chain employs TRBV30 and TRBJ2-2; D call uncertain. Trimming pared 2 bases from V and 3 bases from J, leaving 16 bases between. Looked up from germline, CDR1 is GTSNPN and CDR2 is SVGIG (reference sequence). This CDR3 has 16 residues. The chain's CDR3 is CAWSSFGSADTGELFF. The DNA of the CDR3 is TGTGCCTGGAGTTCGTTTGGGTCAGCCGACACCGGGGAGCTGTTTTTT.

Remarks on this clonotype: One end of the junction varies from germline; a read error may be responsible. The gene calls are TRBV11-2 and TRBJ2-7; D is undetermined. The CDR3 is 12 amino acids. Germline V gene lookup returns CDR1 SGHAT and CDR2 FQNNGV. CDR3 DNA: TGTGTCAGCAGTTTAGTGGGCTACGAGCAGTACTTC. This encodes CVSSLVGYEQYF.

This clonotype has just a few counts. This chain joins TRBV30 and TRBJ2-1, with 11 bases fitting TRBD2. J gave up 7 bases and V 7 bases, and 12 bases lay outside the gene matches. The CDR3 length is 15 residues. Germline CDR1 is GTSNPN and CDR2 is SVGIG (reference sequence). Written as DNA, the CDR3 is TGTGCCTCCGACGGTATACTAGCGGGAGAGAATGAGCAGTTCTTC. Its translation is CASDGILAGENEQFF.

The V call is TRBV5-6, the J call TRBJ1-1, with 9 bases lining up with TRBD1. The CDR3 is made up of 16 amino acids. The J segment lost 0 bases and the V segment lost 5 bases, leaving 8 bases of the junction unmatched. Germline-derived CDR1 and CDR2 are SGHDT and YYEEEE. CDR3 DNA: TGTGCCAGCAGACGCTGGACAGGGGTCATGAACACTGAAGCTTTCTTT. Protein sequence: CASRRWTGVMNTEAFF.

This clonotype was recorded at least ten times. The chain joins TRBV29-1 to TRBJ2-3, with unresolved D. Trimming pared 4 bases from V and 4 bases from J, leaving 6 bases between. Germline V gene sequence: CDR1 SQVTM, CDR2 ANQGSEA. This CDR3 region has 11 residues. For the CDR3, the DNA is TGCAGCGTTGCTGGGGCAGATACGCAGTATTTT. It codes for CSVAGADTQYF.

Concerning this clonotype: A much larger clone sits a single nucleotide away, making a read error possible. The CDR3 spells CPSSHRLAGTGETQYF. For the CDR3, the DNA is TGTCCCAGCAGCCACAGACTAGCGGGGACCGGTGAGACCCAGTACTTC. This rearrangement joins TRBV4-2 to TRBJ2-5; the match to TRBD2 covers 11 bases. The V gene's germline CDR1 is LGHNA and CDR2 YNFKEQ. The CDR3 length is 16 residues.

V and J are TRBV28 and TRBJ2-1, with 9 bases identical to TRBD1. The V gene's germline CDR1 is MDHEN and CDR2 SYDVKM. The CDR3 loop spans 15 amino acids. V lost 5 bases, J lost 1 base, and 3 bases stayed unmatched. CDR3 DNA: TGTGCCAGCAGTCGGACAGGGGCGTCCTACAATGAGCAGTTCTTC. Translating it yields CASSRTGASYNEQFF.

The V call is TRBV29-1, the J call TRBJ2-1, with D possibly being TRBD2 (6 bases). The CDR3 has 13 residues. With 4 bases removed from V and 7 bases from J, the gap between germline ends came to 14 bases. The germline gives CDR1 SQVTM, CDR2 ANQGSEA. CDR3 DNA sequence: TGCAGCGTTGGAAGGCTAGCGAGGAATGAGCAGTTCTTC. This gives the protein CSVGRLARNEQFF.

Comments on this clonotype: One junction end does not reproduce the germline sequence, and a read error may be involved. This chain joins TRBV11-3 and TRBJ2-1, with TRBD2 matching 11 bases. The CDR3 contains 17 residues. Germline CDR1 reads SGHNT; CDR2 reads YENEEA. In DNA form, the CDR3 reads TGTGCGAGCAGCTTAGGGGGTTCCGGGACTAGCGGCAATGAGCTGTTCTTC. Its translation: CASSLGGSGTSGNELFF.

The chain couples TRBV7-9 to TRBJ2-2, with 13 positions matching TRBD2. The CDR3 has 20 residues. V lost 2 bases, J lost 4 bases, and 13 bases stayed unmatched. From germline, CDR1 is SEHNR and CDR2 FQNEAQ (reference sequence). CDR3 DNA: TGTGCCAGCAGCTTAACCCGACTAGCGGGAGGCCGGGGTGGCACCGGGGAGCTGTTTTTT. The encoded protein is CASSLTRLAGGRGGTGELFF.